This record covers a single T cell receptor beta chain. The sample comes from a study of response to subunit inactivated influenza vaccine. TCRdb fed the RT-PCR reads into MiXCR, producing one record per CDR3 protein. The top ten hold approximately 7% of the sample, which has roughly 700,000 distinct CDR3 sequences, approximately 13% seen once. V gave up 3 bases and J gave up 1 base, with 14 bases separating them. Germline assignment: CDR1 KGHSH and CDR2 LQKENI. The CDR3 loop spans 16 amino acids. This receptor was obtained from a man aged 50 to 59 who received an inactivated influenza vaccine. The rearrangement links TRBV18 to TRBJ2-3; D is perhaps TRBD2 (5 bases). Sample: PBMCs from blood, taken 14 to 15 days before vaccination. CDR3 nucleotides: TGTGCCAGCTCACCCCGGCGGGTTCGGGGCACAGATACGCAGTATTTT. This codes for CASSPRRVRGTDTQYF.